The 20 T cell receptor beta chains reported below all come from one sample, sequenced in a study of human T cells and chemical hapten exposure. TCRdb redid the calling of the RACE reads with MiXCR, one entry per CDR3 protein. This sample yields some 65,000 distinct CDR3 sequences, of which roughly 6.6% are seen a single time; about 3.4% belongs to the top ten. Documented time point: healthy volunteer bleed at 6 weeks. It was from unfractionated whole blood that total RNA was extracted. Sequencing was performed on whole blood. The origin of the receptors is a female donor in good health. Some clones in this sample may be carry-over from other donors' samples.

CDR3 coding DNA: TGTGCCAGTAGTATAGCGCGACTCTCCTACAATGAGCAGTTCTTC. This codes for CASSIARLSYNEQFF. This sequence joins TRBV19 and TRBJ2-1; D call uncertain. V was cut by 1 base and J by 0 bases, with 7 bases left in between. CDR3 length: 15 residues. Germline lookup yields CDR1 LNHDA and CDR2 SQIVND (reference sequence).

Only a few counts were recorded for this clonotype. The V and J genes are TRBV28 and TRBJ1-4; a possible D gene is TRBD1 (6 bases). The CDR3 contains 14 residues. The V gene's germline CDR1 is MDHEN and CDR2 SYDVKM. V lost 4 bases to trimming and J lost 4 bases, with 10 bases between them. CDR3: CASSSGVNNEKLFF. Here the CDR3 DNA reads TGTGCCAGCAGTTCAGGGGTGAATAATGAAAAACTGTTTTTT. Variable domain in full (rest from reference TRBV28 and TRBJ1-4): DVKVTQSSRYLVKRTGEKVFLECVQDMDHENMFWYRQDPGLGLRLIYFSYDVKMKEKGDIPEGYSVSREKKERFSLILESASTNQTSMYLCASSSGVNNEKLFFGSGTQLSVL.

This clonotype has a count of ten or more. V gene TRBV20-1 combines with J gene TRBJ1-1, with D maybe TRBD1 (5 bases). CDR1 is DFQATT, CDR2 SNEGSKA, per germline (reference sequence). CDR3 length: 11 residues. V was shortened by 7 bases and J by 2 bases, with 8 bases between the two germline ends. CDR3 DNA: TGCAGTGTGACAGACAACACTGAAGCTTTCTTT. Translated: CSVTDNTEAFF.

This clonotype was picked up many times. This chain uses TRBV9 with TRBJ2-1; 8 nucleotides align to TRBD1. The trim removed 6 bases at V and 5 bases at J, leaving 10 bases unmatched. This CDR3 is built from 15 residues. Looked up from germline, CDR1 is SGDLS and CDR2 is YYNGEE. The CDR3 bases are TGTGCCAGCACCTGGGGGGACAGGCAGGACAATGAGCAGTTCTTC. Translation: CASTWGDRQDNEQFF.

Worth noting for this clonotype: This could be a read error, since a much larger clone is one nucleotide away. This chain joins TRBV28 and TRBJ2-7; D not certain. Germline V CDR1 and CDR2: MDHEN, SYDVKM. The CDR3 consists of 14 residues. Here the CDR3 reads CASSLPSFFYEQCF. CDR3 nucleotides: TGTGCCAGCAGTTTACCGTCCTTCTTCTACGAGCAGTGCTTC.

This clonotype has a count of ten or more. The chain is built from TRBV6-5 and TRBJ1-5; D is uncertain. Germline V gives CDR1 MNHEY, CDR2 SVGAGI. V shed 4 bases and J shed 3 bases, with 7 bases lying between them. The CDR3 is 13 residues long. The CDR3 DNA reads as TGTGCCAGCAGTTCAGGAACCAATCAGCCCCAGCATTTT. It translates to CASSSGTNQPQHF.

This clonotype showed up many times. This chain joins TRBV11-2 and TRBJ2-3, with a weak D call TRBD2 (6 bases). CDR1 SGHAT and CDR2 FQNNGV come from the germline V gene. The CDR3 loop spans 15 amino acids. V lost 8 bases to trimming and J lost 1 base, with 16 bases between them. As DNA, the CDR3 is TGTGCCAGCCAACCTGGAGGGGAGCGCACAGATACGCAGTATTTT. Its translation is CASQPGGERTDTQYF. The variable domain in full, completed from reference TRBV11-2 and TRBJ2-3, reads EAGVAQSPRYKIIEKRQSVAFWCNPISGHATLYWYQQILGQGPKLLIQFQNNGVVDDSQLPKDRFSAERLKGVDSTLKIQPAKLEDSAVYLCASQPGGERTDTQYFGPGTRLTVL.

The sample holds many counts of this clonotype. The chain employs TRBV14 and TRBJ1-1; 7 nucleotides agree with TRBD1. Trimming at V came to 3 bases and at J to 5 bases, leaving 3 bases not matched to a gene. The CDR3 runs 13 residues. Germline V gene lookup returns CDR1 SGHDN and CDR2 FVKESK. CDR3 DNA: TGTGCCAGCAGCCAGGGCAGGGGGACTGAAGCTTTCTTT. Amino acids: CASSQGRGTEAFF.

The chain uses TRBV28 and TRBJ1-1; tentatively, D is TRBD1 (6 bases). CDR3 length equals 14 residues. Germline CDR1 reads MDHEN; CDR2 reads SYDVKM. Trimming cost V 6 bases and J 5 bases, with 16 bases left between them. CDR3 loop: CASRLRGSGTEAFF. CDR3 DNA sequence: TGTGCCAGCAGACTGAGGGGGAGCGGGACTGAAGCTTTCTTT.

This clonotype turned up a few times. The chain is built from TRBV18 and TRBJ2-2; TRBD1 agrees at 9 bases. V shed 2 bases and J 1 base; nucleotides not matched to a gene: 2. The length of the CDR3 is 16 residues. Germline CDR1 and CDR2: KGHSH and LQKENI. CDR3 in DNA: TGTGCCAGCTCACCAACAGGGGGCAGGAACACCGGGGAGCTGTTTTTT. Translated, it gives CASSPTGGRNTGELFF.

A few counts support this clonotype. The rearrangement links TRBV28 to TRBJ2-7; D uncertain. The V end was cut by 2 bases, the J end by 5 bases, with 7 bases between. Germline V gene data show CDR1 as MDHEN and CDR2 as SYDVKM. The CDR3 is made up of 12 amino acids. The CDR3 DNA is TGTGCCAGCAGTTTAGGGCCCGACGAGCAGTACTTC. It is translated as CASSLGPDEQYF.

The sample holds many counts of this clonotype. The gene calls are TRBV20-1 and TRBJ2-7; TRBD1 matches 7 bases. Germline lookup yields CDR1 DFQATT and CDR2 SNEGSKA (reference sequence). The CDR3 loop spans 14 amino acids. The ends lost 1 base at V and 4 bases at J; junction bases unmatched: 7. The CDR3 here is CSARVPGQRYEQYF. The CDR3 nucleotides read TGCAGTGCTAGAGTCCCGGGACAGAGGTACGAGCAGTACTTC.

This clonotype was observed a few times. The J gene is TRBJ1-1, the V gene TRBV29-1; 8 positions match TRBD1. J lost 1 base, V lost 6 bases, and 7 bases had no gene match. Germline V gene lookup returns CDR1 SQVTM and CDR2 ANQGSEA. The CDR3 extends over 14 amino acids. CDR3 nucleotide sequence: TGCAGCGTCCAGACAGGGGCGCAGAACACTGAAGCTTTCTTT. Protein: CSVQTGAQNTEAFF.

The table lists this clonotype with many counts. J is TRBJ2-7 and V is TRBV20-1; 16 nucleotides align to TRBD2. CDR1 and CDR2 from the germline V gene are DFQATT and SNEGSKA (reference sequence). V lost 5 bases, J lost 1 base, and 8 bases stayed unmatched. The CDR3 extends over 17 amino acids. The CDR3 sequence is CSARTGTSGRGSYEQYF. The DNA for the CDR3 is TGCAGTGCTCGTACCGGGACTAGCGGGAGGGGGTCCTACGAGCAGTACTTC.

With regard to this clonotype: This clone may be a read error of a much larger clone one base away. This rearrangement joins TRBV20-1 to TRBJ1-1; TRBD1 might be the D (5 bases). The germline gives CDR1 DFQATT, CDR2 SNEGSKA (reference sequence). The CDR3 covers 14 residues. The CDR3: CSARDLGGNTETFF. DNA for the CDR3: TGCAGTGCTAGAGATCTTGGGGGAAACACTGAAACTTTCTTT.

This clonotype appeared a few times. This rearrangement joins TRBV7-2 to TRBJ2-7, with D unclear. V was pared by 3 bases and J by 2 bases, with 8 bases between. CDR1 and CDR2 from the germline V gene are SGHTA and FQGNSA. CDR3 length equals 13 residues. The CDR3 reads CASSLHRTYEQYF. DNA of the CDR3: TGTGCCAGCAGCTTGCACAGAACCTACGAGCAGTACTTC.

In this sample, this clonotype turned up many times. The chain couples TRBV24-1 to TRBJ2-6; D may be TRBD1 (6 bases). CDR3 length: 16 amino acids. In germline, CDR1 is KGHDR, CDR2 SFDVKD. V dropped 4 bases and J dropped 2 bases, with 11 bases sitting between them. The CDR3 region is CATSDFTGTGANVLTF. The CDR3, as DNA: TGTGCCACCAGTGACTTTACAGGGACTGGGGCCAACGTCCTGACTTTC.

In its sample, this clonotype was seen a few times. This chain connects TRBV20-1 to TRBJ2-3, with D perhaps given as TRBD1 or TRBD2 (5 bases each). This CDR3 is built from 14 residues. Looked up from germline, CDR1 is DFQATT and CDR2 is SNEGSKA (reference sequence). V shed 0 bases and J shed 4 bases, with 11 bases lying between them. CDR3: CSARDPLGADTQYF. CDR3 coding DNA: TGCAGTGCTAGAGATCCCCTGGGGGCAGATACGCAGTATTTT.

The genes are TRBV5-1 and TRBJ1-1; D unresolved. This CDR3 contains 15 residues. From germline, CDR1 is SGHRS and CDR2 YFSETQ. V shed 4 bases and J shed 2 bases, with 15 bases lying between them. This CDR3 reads CASSKRPGNNTEAFF. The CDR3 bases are TGCGCCAGCAGCAAACGTCCCGGGAACAACACTGAAGCTTTCTTT.

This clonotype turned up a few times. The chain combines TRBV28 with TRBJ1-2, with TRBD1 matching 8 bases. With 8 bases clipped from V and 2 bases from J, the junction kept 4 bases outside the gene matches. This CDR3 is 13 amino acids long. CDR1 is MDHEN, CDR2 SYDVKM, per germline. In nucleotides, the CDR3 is TGTGCCAGCCTCCGGACAGGGAACTATGGCTACACCTTC. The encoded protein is CASLRTGNYGYTF.